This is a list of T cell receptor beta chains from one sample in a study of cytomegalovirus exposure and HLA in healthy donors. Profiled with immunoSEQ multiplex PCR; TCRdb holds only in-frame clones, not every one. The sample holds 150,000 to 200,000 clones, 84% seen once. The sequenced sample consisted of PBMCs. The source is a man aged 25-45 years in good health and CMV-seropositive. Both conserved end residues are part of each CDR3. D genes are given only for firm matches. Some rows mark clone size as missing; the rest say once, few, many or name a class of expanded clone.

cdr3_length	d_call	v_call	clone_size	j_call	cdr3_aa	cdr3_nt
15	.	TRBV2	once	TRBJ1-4	CASSEDGGLVEKLFF	TGTGCCAGCAGTGAAGACGGGGGGCTGGTCGAAAAACTGTTTTTT
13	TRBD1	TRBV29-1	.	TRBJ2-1	CSGPGTGGPGQFF	TGCAGCGGACCCGGGACAGGGGGCCCCGGGCAGTTCTTC
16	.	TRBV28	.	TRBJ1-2	CASSLGGWGGEHGYTF	TGTGCCAGCAGTTTAGGCGGCTGGGGAGGGGAGCATGGCTACACCTTC
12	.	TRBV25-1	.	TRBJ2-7	CASSESEDEQYF	TGTGCCAGCAGTGAGTCGGAGGACGAGCAGTACTTC
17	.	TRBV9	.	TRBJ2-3	CASSPPVRGGATDTQYF	TGTGCCAGCAGCCCCCCGGTAAGGGGGGGGGCAACAGATACGCAGTATTTT
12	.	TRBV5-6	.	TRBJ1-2	CASSFGDYGYTF	TGTGCCAGCAGCTTTGGAGACTATGGCTACACCTTC
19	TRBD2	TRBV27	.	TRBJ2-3	CASRKGLAGGSLSTDTQYF	TGTGCCAGCAGAAAAGGACTAGCGGGGGGATCCCTCAGCACAGATACGCAGTATTTT
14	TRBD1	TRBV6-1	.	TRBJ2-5	CASTTGTGAETQYF	TGTGCCAGCACAACGGGCACAGGGGCGGAGACCCAGTACTTC
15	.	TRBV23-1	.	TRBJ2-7	CASSPARGLAYEQYF	TGCGCCAGCAGTCCCGCCCGTGGACTCGCCTACGAGCAGTACTTC
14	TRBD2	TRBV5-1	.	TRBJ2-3	CASSQTSGTDTQYF	TGCGCCAGCAGCCAGACTAGCGGCACAGATACGCAGTATTTT
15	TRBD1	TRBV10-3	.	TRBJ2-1	CAISPGDRVGNEQFF	TGTGCCATCAGTCCAGGGGACAGGGTAGGCAATGAGCAGTTCTTC
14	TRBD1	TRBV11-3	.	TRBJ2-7	CASSKDRVADEQYF	TGTGCCAGCAGCAAGGACAGGGTGGCTGACGAGCAGTACTTC
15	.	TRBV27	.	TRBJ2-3	CASSLSSGALDTQYF	TGTGCCAGCAGTTTATCATCAGGGGCATTAGATACGCAGTATTTT
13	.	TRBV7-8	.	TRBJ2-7	CASSLSPGAEQYF	TGTGCCAGCAGCTTATCTCCAGGCGCCGAGCAGTACTTC
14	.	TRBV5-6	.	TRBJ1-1	CASSLLTGDTEAFF	TGTGCCAGCAGCCTCCTGACGGGGGATACTGAAGCTTTCTTT
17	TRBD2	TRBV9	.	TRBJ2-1	CASSSLPSGGSYNEQFF	TGTGCCAGCAGCTCCCTACCCAGCGGGGGTTCCTACAATGAGCAGTTCTTC
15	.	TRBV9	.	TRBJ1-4	CASSAGGGIDEKLFF	TGTGCCAGCAGCGCTGGGGGGGGGATTGATGAAAAACTGTTTTTT
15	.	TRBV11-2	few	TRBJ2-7	CASSSPRRKSYEQYF	TGTGCCAGCAGCTCGCCCCGGAGGAAGTCTTACGAGCAGTACTTC
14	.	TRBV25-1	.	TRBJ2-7	CASSECPPSTEQYF	TGTGCCAGCAGTGAATGCCCCCCATCTACGGAGCAGTACTTC
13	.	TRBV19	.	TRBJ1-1	CASSPGTRTEAFF	TGTGCCAGTAGTCCCGGGACAAGGACTGAAGCTTTCTTT
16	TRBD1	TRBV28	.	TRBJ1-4	CASRGFNQGAGEKLFF	TGTGCCAGCAGAGGGTTCAACCAGGGGGCGGGTGAAAAACTGTTTTTT
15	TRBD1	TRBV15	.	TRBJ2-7	CATSTGQGVLNEQYF	TGTGCCACCAGCACTGGACAGGGGGTTTTGAACGAGCAGTACTTC
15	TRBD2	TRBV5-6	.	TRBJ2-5	CASSLGGGALETQYF	TGTGCCAGCAGCTTGGGCGGGGGGGCCCTTGAGACCCAGTACTTC
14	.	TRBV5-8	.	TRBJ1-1	CASSLGRSNTEAFF	TGTGCCAGCAGCTTGGGGCGGTCGAACACTGAAGCTTTCTTT
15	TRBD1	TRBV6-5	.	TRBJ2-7	CASSYLGTGSYEQYF	TGTGCCAGCAGTTACTTGGGGACAGGGTCCTACGAGCAGTACTTC
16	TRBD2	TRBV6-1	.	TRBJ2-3	CASSETSGRGTDTQYF	TGTGCCAGCAGCGAAACTAGCGGGAGGGGCACAGATACGCAGTATTTT
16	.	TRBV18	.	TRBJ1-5	CASSPQGAGNNQPQHF	TGTGCCAGCTCACCACAAGGGGCCGGAAACAATCAGCCCCAGCATTTT
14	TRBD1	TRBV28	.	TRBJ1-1	CASGPGTGNTEAFF	TGTGCCAGCGGCCCCGGGACAGGGAACACTGAAGCTTTCTTT
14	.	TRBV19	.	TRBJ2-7	CASSTGTTTYEQYF	TGTGCCAGTAGTACCGGGACAACCACCTACGAGCAGTACTTC
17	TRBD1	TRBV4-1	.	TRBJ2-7	CASSQKLGTGPLYEQYF	TGCGCCAGCAGCCAGAAACTCGGGACAGGGCCTCTCTACGAGCAGTACTTC
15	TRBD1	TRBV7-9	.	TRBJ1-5	CASSLSTGVSQPQHF	TGTGCCAGCAGTCTTTCGACAGGGGTTAGTCAGCCCCAGCATTTT
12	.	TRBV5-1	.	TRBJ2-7	CASSLQGYEQYF	TGCGCCAGCAGTCTACAGGGCTACGAGCAGTACTTC
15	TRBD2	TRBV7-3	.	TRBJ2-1	CASSPTSGIYNEQFF	TGTGCCAGCAGCCCGACTAGCGGGATTTACAATGAGCAGTTCTTC
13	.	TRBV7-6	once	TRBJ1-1	CASSVQGHTEAFF	TGTGCCAGCAGCGTCCAGGGTCACACTGAAGCTTTCTTT
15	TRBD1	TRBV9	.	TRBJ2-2	CASAGQGAYTGELFF	TGTGCCAGCGCGGGTCAGGGGGCATACACCGGGGAGCTGTTTTTT
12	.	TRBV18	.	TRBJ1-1	CASSPEDTEAFF	TGTGCCAGCTCACCAGAGGACACTGAAGCTTTCTTT
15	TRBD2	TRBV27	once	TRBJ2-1	CASRPGLAAYNEQFF	TGTGCCAGCAGGCCAGGACTAGCGGCCTACAATGAGCAGTTCTTC
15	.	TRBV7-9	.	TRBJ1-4	CASSFEGRADEKLFF	TGTGCCAGCAGCTTTGAAGGCAGGGCTGATGAAAAACTGTTTTTT
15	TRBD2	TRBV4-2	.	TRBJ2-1	CASSQAGGPLNEQFF	TGTGCCAGCAGCCAGGCGGGAGGGCCCCTCAATGAGCAGTTCTTC
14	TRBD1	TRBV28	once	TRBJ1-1	CASTLEGARTEAFF	TGTGCCAGCACCCTGGAGGGGGCGAGGACTGAAGCTTTCTTT
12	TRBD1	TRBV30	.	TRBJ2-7	CAWTRTGNEQYF	TGTGCCTGGACTCGGACAGGGAACGAGCAGTACTTC
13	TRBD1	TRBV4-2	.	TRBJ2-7	CASSQGQGFGQYF	TGTGCCAGCAGCCAGGGACAGGGGTTTGGGCAGTACTTC